This T cell receptor (beta chain) was recorded in a study of cytomegalovirus exposure and HLA in healthy donors (dated by TCRdb to 2015 to 2018). For the wider study: An earlier analysis of approximately 640 of the donors reported 250 to 350 Gb of sequence data and 100 million to 130 million unique TCR beta sequences from about 180 million T cells. The number of typed donors differed by locus: about 620-630 for A, B, C, DRB1 and DQB1; 522 for DQA1; 606 for DPA1; and some 450 for DPB1. The study used immunosequencing to profile the T cell repertoires of more than 650 subjects and linked those repertoires to cytomegalovirus serostatus. Every repertoire in the discovery cohort had been generated on one and the same sequencing platform. High-throughput TCR immunosequencing, statistical association of individual TCRs with disease status, and machine learning were combined to predict cytomegalovirus infection status. In a later genetic analysis, genome-wide SNP genotypes for about three fifths of the roughly 670 donors were used, and that subset was treated as a discovery cohort. The study aimed to test whether signatures of past pathogen exposure could be identified by cataloging public T cell receptors. Of the 300 to 450 genotyped donors, roughly 80% were placed in the genetic ancestry cluster associated with self-reported Caucasian donors. Among some 400 genotyped donors of the cohort, an average of about 240,000 unique TCR beta nucleotide sequences were sequenced per donor, around 20% of them non-productive. Donor age, sex, ethnicity and CMV serostatus were compiled alongside the repertoire data. An early release that covered more than 550 HLA-typed donors contained around 300 gigabases of sequencing data and 65 million to 100 million unique TCR sequences. Rather than using new phenotypic data, the later analysis identified candidate immune exposures from TCR beta sequences and from how often those sequences occurred across donors. An earlier analysis of several hundred of the donors used high-throughput TCR beta sequencing to judge whether each TCR beta V gene segment behaved as functional or pseudogenic. Both class I and class II loci were covered by HLA typing, at four-digit resolution. Besides the first cohort of roughly 660 subjects, a separate validation cohort made up of 120 or so different subjects was used. To study patterns of TCR occurrence, a later analysis re-analyzed previously published TCR beta repertoires from 550 to 800 donors and added high-resolution HLA genotyping. Because of strong linkage in the cohort, 4 to 6 DR-DQ haplotypes were treated as single units for association and clustering.

Sequences MDHEN (CDR1) and SYDVKM (CDR2) are obtained from the germline V gene. Ends trimmed: V by 6 bases, J by 8 bases; bases unmatched to a gene: 10. The CDR3 has 15 amino acids, counting the end cysteine and phenylalanine. Only CDR3 DNA is held: 45 bases, read in frame from base 1. In total, more than 500 healthy bone marrow donors made up the cohort. All cohort members were sampled while nominally healthy, although unrecorded immune exposures were likely present. The donor was CMV seropositive and belonged to the group of 250 to 300 seropositive cohort members. A peripheral blood sample was provided by each donor, and peripheral blood mononuclear cells were used for TCR beta sequencing. The Qiagen DNeasy Blood Extraction Kit was used to extract genomic DNA from the blood cell samples. Broader findings and caveats from the paper: The sequencing pipeline was judged likely to have produced a cluster of highly shared sequence variants as a technical artifact. A later genetic analysis associated a missense DCLRE1C variant with V-gene and J-gene trimming of TCR beta chains, and an independent cohort replicated the association. A later analysis associated 15,000 to 20,000 TCR beta sequences with specific HLA alleles at a false discovery rate of 0.05. In a later analysis, HLA-associated TCR beta chains showed more clonal expansion and lower generation probabilities than non-associated chains that were equally common. A later genetic analysis reported fewer N-insertions in productive TCRs among donors in an Asian-associated ancestry cluster than the approximately 700-donor mean. The only immune exposure information available for the cohort was CMV serostatus. Some 15 rarely observed V segments, including chromosome 9 orphons, were excluded from the earlier analysis of about 610 of the donors because counts were too low. In a later analysis, TCR association rates were found to vary across HLA loci, with the most associated TCRs seen for DRB1 alleles and the fewest for HLA-C alleles. Because the 87-base-pair reads could not distinguish some IMGT-functional V segments, including TRBV6-2 and TRBV6-3, those segments were excluded. Because some donors lacked HLA typing at each locus, the association tests relied only on the typed subset. The study listed over 150 TCR beta chains as associated with cytomegalovirus. In an earlier analysis of roughly 560 of the donors, most TCR beta V segments were observed in productive rearrangements about 87% or about 30% of the time, broadly matching IMGT annotations. According to a later analysis, most CMV-associated TCR beta chains appeared to be HLA-restricted, and the HLA associations seemed to be driven largely by CMV exposure. A few of the identified cytomegalovirus-associated TCR beta chains were confirmed in vitro to be specific for cytomegalovirus antigens. Roughly uniform sequencing depth across donors was assumed in presence/absence analyses, although this assumption may not hold. According to the authors, the approach could potentially be generalized to other disease states and immunological phenotypes. The classifier was reported to diagnose cytomegalovirus status with high specificity and sensitivity in both the original and validation cohorts. Linkage disequilibrium might explain the correlated functional status among segregating V segments, but an unknown experimental factor could not be excluded. When HLA alleles, especially DR and DQ, strongly co-occurred, TCR associations were difficult to assign to individual alleles. A further reported finding was that TCR beta sequences accurately predicted the HLA-A and HLA-B alleles for most subjects in the first cohort. Most TCR sequences were seen in very few donors, while some public TCRs were found in many individuals. This cohort had only TCR beta chains sequenced, and the lack of alpha or paired-chain data limited which features could be detected. According to a later analysis, parvovirus B19, influenza, CMV and Epstein-Barr virus appeared linked to several top co-occurrence clusters.

To prepare the library, the immunoSEQ multiplex PCR assay was applied. A mixture of 60 forward primers for TCR Vbeta segments and 13 reverse primers for TCR Jbeta segments was used in the multiplex PCR. The CDR3 region of rearranged TCR beta genes was amplified from genomic DNA with a multiplex PCR assay. Amplified TCR beta libraries were sequenced as 87-base-pair reads on the Illumina HiSeq System. The published analysis was carried out like this. Across the 500 to 850 repertoires, a later analysis counted tens of millions of unique TCR beta chains, roughly 11 million of which were shared by at least two donors. Raw reads were error-corrected and collapsed into unique sequences with a nearest-neighbor algorithm that merged closely related sequences to remove PCR and sequencing errors. CDR3 sequences were aligned to IMGT reference sequences to assign V, D and J gene segments. For a sequence to be retained, at least a six-nucleotide match to both a V gene segment and a J gene segment was required. Rearrangements were called productive when the CDR3 lacked stop codons and stayed in frame with V and J; all others were non-productive. Following IMGT convention, CDR3 was defined as the stretch from the second conserved V-encoded cysteine up to the conserved J-encoded phenylalanine. In an earlier analysis of around 640 of the donors, sequences lacking an unambiguous match to a single V gene segment were excluded. In an earlier analysis of 587 of the donors, V segments were called functional above 56.7% productive rearrangements and were called segregating when the between-donor standard deviation exceeded 5%. A statistical classification framework was built for diagnosing cytomegalovirus status from the catalog of TCR beta chain sequences. V and J gene assignment, in a later analysis, came from comparing TCR nucleotide sequences with IMGT/GENE-DB human TR gene sequences. Using the TCRdist pipeline, a later analysis assigned CDR3 sequences along with most-parsimonious VDJ recombination scenarios. A later analysis defined each TCR beta chain by its CDR3 amino acid sequence plus V-gene family, and excluded reads lacking a unique V-gene family. In a later analysis, approximately 640 highly shared, low-generation-probability nucleotide sequences were removed to address suspected cross-contamination and a sequencing artifact. For each public chain, a later analysis derived a clonal expansion index from normalized ranks of inferred template counts within each repertoire. In a later analysis, generation probabilities were computed with a VDJ recombination model fitted to out-of-frame rearrangements, and the resulting probabilities were checked against IGoR. Hypergeometric tests were used in a later analysis to score TCR-TCR, TCR-HLA and TCR-CMV co-occurrence, with a repertoire-size bias correction applied to the TCR pairs. In a later analysis, false discovery rates were estimated by permuting HLA or CMV assignments 20 times. In a later analysis, co-occurring TCRs were grouped using DBSCAN, and TCRdist sequence similarity was added for clustering within HLA-allele-positive subsets. Repertoires with fewer than 30,000 or more than 120,000 public chains, plus five repertoires with anomalous nucleotide sharing, were excluded from co-occurrence clustering. The table comes from immuneACCESS by way of TCRdb, which keeps in-frame sequences with V and J called. Part of the clones is missing from these tables; in studies checked, under half for an unresolved V gene and the rest for unknown reasons. V and J calls and clone size are given by that table; D and trimming were obtained from the DNA. The table for this sample lists tens of thousands of clones; roughly 78% of them were counted only once. Of the sample, under 5% is held by the ten largest clones.

As regards this clone: The antigen it recognizes is unknown. No quality values exist for individual bases; no much larger clone is one base distant.

Sequences were obtained from PBMCs. The clonotype was recovered from a male donor in good health and CMV-seropositive. Recombination linked TRBV28 to TRBJ2-1; TRBD2 lines up with 10 middle nucleotides. CDR3 sequence: CASSRAGGPSHEQFF. The DNA sequence is given as TGTGCCAGCAGCAGAGCGGGAGGGCCCTCCCATGAGCAGTTCTTC.